This entry describes one T cell receptor (beta chain). Its antigen remains undetermined. Base qualities are missing; no much larger clone stands one base away. The data were obtained in a study of blood T cells in healthy people across ages (dated by TCRdb to between 2014 and 2016). At the level of the whole study: In model experiments, template switching captured roughly one uniquely barcoded TCR beta cDNA molecule for every two T cells. The donors were split into four age groups: young (average 16 years), middle-aged (39), aged (over 55) and long-lived (under 85). To avoid experimental bias, donors of different ages were spread randomly across the sequencing lanes. The study measured age-related changes in TCR beta repertoire diversity using deep sequencing normalized with unique cDNA molecular identifiers. For two donors (one aged 18 to 29 and one aged 80 or older), the study analyzed two additional independent replicas of 1 million unique cDNA reads from the same blood draw.

Systemically healthy Caucasian individuals from Russia, over 30 in total and aged about 6 to 95 years, were included as donors. Around 9.8 milliliters of peripheral blood were collected from each donor into EDTA-treated Vacutainer tubes. Ficoll-Paque density-gradient centrifugation was used to isolate PBMCs, with at least 7 million per sample. Trizol reagent was used to extract total RNA from the PBMCs, yielding at least 5.5 micrograms per sample. For every donor, an aliquot of PBMCs went through flow cytometry to measure the percentages of naive CD45RAhigh/CD27high T cells. Libraries were built with 5' RACE. A second PCR of roughly 6 to 11 cycles was performed with a sample-barcoded 5' primer and a J-beta primer mix. Each TCR beta cDNA molecule received a unique molecular identifier from a template-switch 5' adaptor carrying 12 random nucleotides. Each sample yielded at least 2.5 million CDR3-containing paired-end reads. First-strand cDNA was synthesized from all RNA with the Mint cDNA synthesis kit, primed by a TRBC-specific oligonucleotide. Following uracil-DNA glycosylase treatment, a first 18-cycle PCR with universal primers M1SS and BC2_uni_R was performed on all cDNA. Per the authors' processing: Each sample was normalized by randomly selecting 1 million high-quality reads, each carrying a distinct molecular identifier. Instead of being binned into consensus sequences, reads with shared molecular identifiers were discarded. MiTCR, with a Q25 quality threshold and the strictest error-elimination algorithm, was used for CDR3 identification, clonotype clustering and error correction. A nonparametric unseen species model with Euler transformation was used to estimate a lower bound on total TCR beta diversity. The public reads were run again by TCRdb, first through fastp at Q25 and then through MiXCR, and only productive beta chains were kept. Every CDR3 protein is listed once, alongside the most common genes and DNA of its rows. TCRdb, rather than the study authors, made the V and J calls. The sample records around 1,900,000 distinct CDR3 sequences, around 42% of which are singletons. Of the sample, roughly 23% falls within the top ten clones.

General conclusions and limits of the study: The CMV infection status of donors was not known, potentially confounding age-related changes in expanded clonotypes. Since profiling was done on bulk unsorted PBMCs, naive and antigen-experienced compartments could not be conclusively compared. A strong correlation was found between observed TCR beta diversity and the percentage of naive T cells measured by flow cytometry. Observed TCR beta diversity per million T cells fell roughly linearly with age, and a significant reduction was already apparent by age roughly 40. Total diversity estimates from one million sequenced T cells were considered lower bounds and underestimates. The long-lived group showed more naive CD4+ T cells, fewer expanded clones and increased TCR diversity than the aged group, suggesting age selection.

The sequencing sample was made of blood. The source is a human donor in good health.

The sequence in DNA is TGTGCCAGCAGTCCCGTCAGGAGCAATCAGCCCCAGCATTTT. Its product reads: CASSPVRSNQPQHF. The chain uses TRBV6-2 or TRBV6-3 and TRBJ1-5; the D gene is unclear. CDR1 and CDR2 are read off the germline V gene as MNHEY and SVGEGT. Measured from the cysteine to the phenylalanine, the CDR3 is 14 residues long. Only the CDR3 part of the read is kept: 42 bases, read in frame from the first base. V and J are truncated by 5 bases and 1 base respectively, leaving an intervening sequence of 9 bases.